This TCR beta chain was documented in a study of beta chain features in type 1 diabetes. Study outcomes and limitations: VDJ junctions sequenced from type 1 diabetes patients showed fewer insertions and more deletions.

The authors sorted CD4+ naive, central memory, regulatory and stem cell-like memory cells via CD45RO/CCR7/CD25/CD127/CD95/CD27. Turning to this clone: Its antigen remains unidentified.

V was trimmed by 5 bases and J by 5 bases, leaving 8 bases between them. Germline V gene data show CDR1 as SGHRS and CDR2 as YFSETQ. This CDR3 region has 11 residues. The sequenced template was cDNA made from the entire isolated RNA. Profiling relied on immunoSEQ multiplex PCR, and the TCRdb table lists in-frame clones only, not all of them. Among under 500,000 clones listed, 25% to 35% were seen once. Sequenced input: naive CD4+ T cells from blood. The clonotype originates from a young man in good health. The rearrangement links TRBV5-1 to TRBJ2-7; D not resolved. CDR3 in DNA: TGCGCCAGCAGAACCGGTGACGAGCAGTACTTC. Translating it yields CASRTGDEQYF.